This T cell receptor beta chain is drawn from a study of blood T cell repertoires in COVID-19. Study-wide context: Italy, Spain and the United States were the sources of the convalescent and acute COVID-19 samples.

Measured with immunoSEQ multiplex PCR; TCRdb has only the in-frame clones, and not every one. Of 35,000 to 50,000 clones in the sample, around 79% were seen once. The CDR3 runs 11 residues. In germline, CDR1 is SGHVT, CDR2 SQSDAQ. Comment on this clone: The junction and the germline gene differ at one end; a read error may be behind it.

The source of this sequence is a woman aged 55 to 70 with acute or convalescent COVID-19. The material sequenced was peripheral blood. The gene calls are TRBV7-4 and TRBJ1-4; D remains unclear. The DNA of the CDR3 is TGTGCCGCCATCGGGCCGGGGATCACGAGATTT. The encoded protein is CAAIGPGITRF. The full variable domain, in which reference TRBV7-4 and TRBJ1-4 provide the parts outside the CDR3, is GAGVSQSPRYKVAKRGRDVALRCDSISGHVTLYWYRQTLGQGSEVLTYSQSDAQRDKSGRPSGRFSAERPERSVSTLKIQRTEQGDSAVYLCAAIGPGITRFGSGTQLSVL.